This T cell receptor (beta chain) was obtained from a study of metastatic and nonmetastatic thyroid tumors. Background on the study: Patients with malignant and benign thyroid disease provided blood and tumor or nodule tissue, whose repertoires were compared.

The CDR3 is 15 amino acids. Trimming took off 2 bases at V and 8 bases at J, with 15 bases between the two ends. Germline assignment: CDR1 MNHNS and CDR2 SASEGT. Via MiXCR, TCRdb re-called the PCR reads. The top ten hold approximately 15% of the sample, which has approximately 17,000 clones, approximately 25% seen once. Each patient went into thyroid surgery without having received any treatment. This clone was detected a few times. Its antigen is undetermined. Study-level findings and limits: As reported, TCR beta diversity in blood and tumor was significantly higher in malignant thyroid tumors than in benign nodules.

This clonotype was obtained from a female donor with papillary thyroid cancer or a benign thyroid nodule (not recorded which). Some clones in this sample may be carry-over from other donors' samples. This rearrangement joins TRBV6-1 to TRBJ2-2; tentatively, D is TRBD2 (7 bases). Sample: adjacent normal tissue. CDR3 coding DNA: TGTGCCAGCAGTGAATCCCCGGGGGGCCGGGGGGAGCTGTTTTTT. This codes for CASSESPGGRGELFF.